A single TCR beta chain is shown here with its context. Per the original methods: Estimates of nucleated cell counts were drawn from the amplification of reference gene primers. Libraries were prepared by immunoSEQ multiplex PCR; TCRdb keeps only in-frame clonotypes and omits some of them. D and trimming come from the DNA, and the V and J calls and clone size come from that table. The sample contains about 280,000 clones, nearly 90% of which appear only once. The CDR3 length is 13 residues. The germline gives CDR1 SNHLY, CDR2 FYNNEI. V was cut by 6 bases and J by 0 bases, with 9 bases left in between. The sample originates from a study of blood T cell repertoires in COVID-19. Study-level background: Samples came from the United States, Italy and Spain, spanning acute and convalescent COVID-19. Sources were T cells, B-cell-depleted T cells, or PBMCs; the material itself was cDNA or gDNA.

The TCR comes from a man aged 18 to 35 with active or convalescent COVID-19. Input material: peripheral blood. This chain joins TRBV2 and TRBJ2-7, with a possible D match to TRBD2 (6 bases). As DNA, the CDR3 is TGTGCCAGCAGGCGGGACCACTCCTACGAGCAGTACTTC. This translates into CASRRDHSYEQYF.